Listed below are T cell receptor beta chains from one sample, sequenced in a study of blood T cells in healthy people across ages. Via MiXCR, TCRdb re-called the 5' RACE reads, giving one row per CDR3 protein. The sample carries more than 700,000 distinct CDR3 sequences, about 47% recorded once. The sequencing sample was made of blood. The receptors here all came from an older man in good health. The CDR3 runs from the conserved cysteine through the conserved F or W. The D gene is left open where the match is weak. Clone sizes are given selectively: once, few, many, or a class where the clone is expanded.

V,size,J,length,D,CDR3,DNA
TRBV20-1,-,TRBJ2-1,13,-,CSESNREDNEQFF,TGCAGTGAATCGAACCGCGAAGACAATGAGCAGTTCTTC
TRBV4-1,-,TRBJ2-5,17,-,CASSQGQTGEPGETQYF,TGCGCCAGCAGCCAAGGACAGACGGGTGAACCGGGAGAGACCCAGTACTTC
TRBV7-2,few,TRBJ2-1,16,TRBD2,CASSSQRGGPYNEQFF,TGTGCCAGCAGCTCTCAGCGGGGTGGCCCCTACAATGAGCAGTTCTTC
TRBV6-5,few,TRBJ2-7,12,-,CASRKTFYEQYF,TGTGCCAGCAGGAAAACCTTCTACGAGCAGTACTTC
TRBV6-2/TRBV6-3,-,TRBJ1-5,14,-,CASSSYLSNQPQHF,TGTGCCAGCAGTTCGTACCTTAGCAATCAGCCCCAGCATTTT
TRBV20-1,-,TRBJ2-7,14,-,CSALLGTASYEQYF,TGCAGTGCCCTCTTAGGGACGGCTTCCTACGAGCAGTACTTC
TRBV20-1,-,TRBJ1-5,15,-,CSACPFGRQNQPQHF,TGCAGTGCTTGTCCGTTCGGGCGACAAAATCAGCCCCAGCATTTT
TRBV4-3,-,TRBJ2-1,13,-,CASSQDRFYEQFF,TGCGCCAGCAGCCAAGATCGGTTCTACGAGCAGTTCTTC
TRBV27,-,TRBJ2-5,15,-,CASSFRRSKFDEQYF,TGTGCCAGCAGTTTCAGGAGGTCTAAATTCGATGAGCAGTACTTC
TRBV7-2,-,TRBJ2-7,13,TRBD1,CASSDRQGYEQYF,TGTGCCAGCAGCGACAGACAGGGGTACGAGCAGTACTTC
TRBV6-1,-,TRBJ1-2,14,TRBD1,CASSPGQGTYGYTF,TGTGCCAGCAGCCCGGGACAGGGTACCTATGGCTACACCTTC
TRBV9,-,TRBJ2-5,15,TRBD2,CASSRGLAGGDEQYF,TGTGCCAGCAGCCGGGGACTAGCGGGAGGCGATGAGCAGTACTTC
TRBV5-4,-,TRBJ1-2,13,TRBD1,CASSRDRGGGYTF,TGTGCCAGCAGCCGAGACAGGGGAGGCGGCTACACCTTC
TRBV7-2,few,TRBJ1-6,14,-,CASREVGSNSPLHF,TGTGCCAGCAGAGAAGTGGGGAGTAATTCACCCCTCCACTTT
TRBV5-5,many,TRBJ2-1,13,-,CASSFLGMNEQFF,TGTGCCAGCAGCTTTCTGGGTATGAATGAGCAGTTCTTC
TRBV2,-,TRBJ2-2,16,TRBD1,CASSEDRGLYTGELFF,TGTGCCAGCAGTGAAGACAGGGGTCTTTACACCGGGGAGCTGTTTTTT
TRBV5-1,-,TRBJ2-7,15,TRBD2,CASSFLAGGGNEQYF,TGCGCCAGCAGCTTTCTAGCGGGAGGGGGCAACGAGCAGTACTTC
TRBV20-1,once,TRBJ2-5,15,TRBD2,CSATGTSGSLNEQYF,TGCAGTGCAACCGGGACTAGCGGGAGTCTGAATGAGCAGTACTTC
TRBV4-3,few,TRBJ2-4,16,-,CASSQEGVTGPNIQYF,TGCGCCAGCAGCCAAGAGGGTGTGACAGGCCCCAACATTCAGTACTTC
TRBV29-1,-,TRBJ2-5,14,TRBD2,CSVRPSGNNNEQYF,TGCAGCGTCCGACCTAGCGGGAATAACAATGAGCAGTACTTC
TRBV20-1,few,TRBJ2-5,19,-,CSARQLRGRSGRGPETQYF,TGCAGTGCTAGACAATTAAGGGGGCGAAGCGGGAGAGGGCCAGAGACCCAGTACTTC
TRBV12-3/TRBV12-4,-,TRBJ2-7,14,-,CASSVFSEAYEQYF,TGTGCCAGCAGTGTTTTCTCTGAAGCCTACGAGCAGTACTTC
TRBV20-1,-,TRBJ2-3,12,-,CSARQHTDTQYF,TGCAGTGCTAGACAACACACAGATACGCAGTATTTT
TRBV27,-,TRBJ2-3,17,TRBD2,CASSSPLAGGSTDTQYF,TGTGCCAGCAGTTCCCCACTAGCGGGAGGTAGCACAGATACGCAGTATTTT
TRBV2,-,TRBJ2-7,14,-,CASSDWAGGYEQYF,TGTGCCAGCAGTGATTGGGCAGGGGGGTACGAGCAGTACTTC
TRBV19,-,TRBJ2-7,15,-,CASSMGPRLPYEQYF,TGTGCCAGTAGTATGGGACCACGACTCCCCTACGAGCAGTACTTC
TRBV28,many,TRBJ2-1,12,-,CASSFGWDEQFF,TGTGCCAGCAGTTTCGGGTGGGATGAGCAGTTCTTC
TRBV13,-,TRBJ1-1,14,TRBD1,CASNPNPDRGQAFF,TGTGCCAGCAATCCCAACCCGGACAGGGGGCAAGCTTTCTTT
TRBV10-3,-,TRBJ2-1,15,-,CAIRDTWSSDNEQFF,TGTGCCATCAGGGACACTTGGAGCTCCGACAATGAGCAGTTCTTC
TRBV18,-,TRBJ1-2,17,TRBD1,CASSRPGTGVLIDGYTF,TGTGCCAGCTCACGACCCGGGACAGGGGTTTTAATCGATGGCTACACCTTC
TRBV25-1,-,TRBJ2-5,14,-,CASSEYGTGETQYF,TGTGCCAGCAGTGAATACGGGACCGGAGAGACCCAGTACTTC
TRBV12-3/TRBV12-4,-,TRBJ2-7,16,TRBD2,CASSSPGLAGSDEQYF,TGTGCCAGCAGTTCTCCGGGACTAGCGGGATCAGACGAGCAGTACTTC
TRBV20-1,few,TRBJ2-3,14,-,CSAGVGVGTDTQYF,TGCAGTGCTGGAGTTGGGGTGGGCACAGATACGCAGTATTTT
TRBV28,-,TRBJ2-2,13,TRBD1,CASSRQGSGELFF,TGTGCCAGCAGTCGACAGGGGTCCGGGGAGCTGTTTTTT
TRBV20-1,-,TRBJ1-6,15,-,CSAPEAGPGNSPLHF,TGCAGTGCCCCCGAGGCAGGACCGGGTAATTCACCCCTCCACTTT